This TCR beta chain was captured by sequencing in a study of Graves' ophthalmopathy and Graves' hyperthyroidism. The study's findings and limits: Using a 13-signature model, the authors split ophthalmopathy from stable hyperthyroidism, with roughly 90% sensitivity and 75% to 82% specificity. The model forecast ophthalmopathy progression, reaching roughly 65% sensitivity and roughly 72% specificity.

Notes on this clonotype: What it binds is unknown. This may stem from a read error, because a much larger clone lies one nucleotide away.

The V gene end was trimmed by 1 base and the J gene end by 5 bases; junction bases not matched to a gene: 6. The CDR3 contains 15 residues. Germline V lookup: CDR1 LGHDT, CDR2 YNNKEL (reference sequence). Amplification of TCR beta CDR3 regions used RNA transcripts. An initial RT-PCR round employing HTBI primers preceded a second-round multiplex PCR. One entry per CDR3 protein results from TCRdb running MiXCR on the multiplex PCR reads. The sample records approximately 540,000 distinct CDR3 sequences, roughly 40% being singletons. The J gene is TRBJ2-5, the V gene TRBV3-1; 8 positions agree with TRBD2. The sample comprised peripheral blood or thyroid tissue (not recorded which). The TCR originated in an adult man with Graves' hyperthyroidism. CDR3 residues: CASSQVRGDRETQYF. The CDR3 DNA reads as TGTGCCAGCAGCCAAGTGCGGGGGGACCGGGAGACCCAGTACTTC.